The 20 T cell receptor beta chains below come from one sample, sequenced in a study of monozygotic twins with inflammatory bowel disease. TCRdb re-called the 5' RACE reads; one entry per CDR3 protein, DNA not given. The sample includes 300,000 to 350,000 distinct CDR3 sequences. The sequenced material came from blood. These receptors were taken from a human donor with ulcerative colitis or Crohn's disease, or a healthy co-twin of an affected twin (not recorded which).

This sequence joins TRBV5-1 and TRBJ2-2; with no DNA, the TCRdb D assignment of TRBD2 cannot be verified. Germline V gene data show CDR1 as SGHRS and CDR2 as YFSETQ. The CDR3 loop spans 15 amino acids. The CDR3 sequence: CASTQAGIITGELFF.

The chain combines TRBV6-2 or TRBV6-3 with TRBJ2-2; the D call of TRBD2 rests on TCRdb alone, since no DNA is present to check it. The germline V gene has CDR1 MNHEY and CDR2 SVGEGT. The CDR3 is 14 residues long. CDR3 protein: CASRGTAHTGELFF.

The chain recombines TRBV4-3 with TRBJ2-7. This CDR3 region has 14 residues. Per germline, CDR1 LGHNA and CDR2 YSLEER. The CDR3 is CASSQDFPSYEQYF.

The chain carries TRBV7-8 and TRBJ2-3; TCRdb picks TRBD1, but there is no DNA to check that call. The germline V gene has CDR1 SGHVS and CDR2 FQNEAQ. CDR3 size: 16 residues. The CDR3 reads CASSFPRDRRTDTQYF.

V and J are TRBV4-1 and TRBJ1-4; TCRdb names TRBD1, which stays unverified in the absence of DNA. Germline CDR1 and CDR2: MGHRA and YSYEKL. The length of the CDR3 is 14 residues. The CDR3 protein is CASSQNRVNEKLFF.

The V call is TRBV20-1, the J call TRBJ1-4. Germline V gives CDR1 DFQATT, CDR2 SNEGSKA (reference sequence). This CDR3 has 14 residues. The CDR3 here is CSARIRGYHEKLFF.

The chain is built from TRBV10-1 and TRBJ2-7. The CDR3 is 15 residues long. CDR1 and CDR2 from the germline V gene are WNHNN and SYGVQD (reference sequence). CDR3 protein: CASSEWAETTYEQYF.

The chain is built from TRBV7-2 and TRBJ2-5; TCRdb calls TRBD1, which cannot be checked without DNA. This CDR3 region has 14 residues. CDR1 and CDR2 (germline): SGHTA, FQGNSA. The CDR3 is CASSPDSGRGTQYF.

V is TRBV14 and J is TRBJ2-2; TCRdb designates TRBD2, a call that cannot be tested without DNA. Per the germline V gene, CDR1 is SGHDN and CDR2 is FVKESK. The CDR3 is made up of 18 amino acids. The CDR3 here is CASSQGRGTAANTGELFF.

The rearrangement joins TRBV20-1 to TRBJ2-3; there is no DNA to check the TCRdb D call of TRBD2. The germline gives CDR1 DFQATT, CDR2 SNEGSKA (reference sequence). This CDR3 has 16 amino acids. The CDR3: CSAGTRFLKGTDTQYF.

The gene calls are TRBV11-2 and TRBJ2-2; TCRdb outputs TRBD1, but without DNA this stays unchecked. Per the germline V gene, CDR1 is SGHAT and CDR2 is FQNNGV. The CDR3 consists of 15 residues. The CDR3 here is CASSLFGQGAGELFF.

The genes are TRBV29-1 and TRBJ1-2; TCRdb proposes TRBD1, but this gene call is untestable without DNA. Germline V gene lookup returns CDR1 SQVTM and CDR2 ANQGSEA. The CDR3 contains 12 residues. The CDR3 sequence: CSVAWGDYGYTF.

This chain connects TRBV5-1 to TRBJ2-5; absent DNA, TCRdb's TRBD1 call cannot be checked. Germline CDR1 and CDR2: SGHRS and YFSETQ. The CDR3 is 15 residues long. CDR3 amino acids: CASTGTGGNWETQYF.

The J gene is TRBJ1-1, the V gene TRBV20-1; the TCRdb call, TRBD1, lacks DNA for checking. Germline V lookup: CDR1 DFQATT, CDR2 SNEGSKA (reference sequence). The CDR3 is 19 residues long. Here the CDR3 reads CSVRGQGLRRTLKLIEAFF.

The CDR3 reads CASSLGPPGGAGTGELFF. The chain carries TRBV7-6 and TRBJ2-2; the D call from TCRdb, TRBD1, cannot be confirmed without DNA. CDR1 is SGHVS and CDR2 is FNYEAQ in the germline V gene. This CDR3 spans 18 amino acids.

The rearrangement joins TRBV27 to TRBJ2-1; the D gene TCRdb calls, TRBD2, cannot be checked with no DNA. The CDR3 contains 19 residues. Germline CDR1 and CDR2: MNHEY and SMNVEV (reference sequence). CDR3 region: CASSFRRLAGEGAYNEQFF.

The chain has TRBV5-1 and TRBJ2-7. Germline CDR1 is SGHRS and CDR2 is YFSETQ. The CDR3 is 15 amino acids. CDR3 protein: CASSLEVQGSYEQYF.

The V and J genes are TRBV29-1 and TRBJ2-7; as DNA is missing, the TRBD1 call by TCRdb cannot be tested. This CDR3 spans 14 amino acids. Germline loops: CDR1 SQVTM, CDR2 ANQGSEA. CDR3 protein: CSVAPLSGAYEQYF.

The chain has TRBV10-1 and TRBJ1-4; TCRdb designates TRBD1, a call that cannot be tested without DNA. The CDR3 has 14 residues. Germline CDR1 WNHNN, CDR2 SYGVQD (reference sequence). CDR3 protein: CASSDRGRSAKLFF.

V is TRBV5-1 and J is TRBJ2-1; TCRdb's D call of TRBD1 is untestable without DNA. The CDR3 totals 14 residues. Germline CDR1 is SGHRS and CDR2 is YFSETQ. The CDR3 is CASMEYGTINEQFF.